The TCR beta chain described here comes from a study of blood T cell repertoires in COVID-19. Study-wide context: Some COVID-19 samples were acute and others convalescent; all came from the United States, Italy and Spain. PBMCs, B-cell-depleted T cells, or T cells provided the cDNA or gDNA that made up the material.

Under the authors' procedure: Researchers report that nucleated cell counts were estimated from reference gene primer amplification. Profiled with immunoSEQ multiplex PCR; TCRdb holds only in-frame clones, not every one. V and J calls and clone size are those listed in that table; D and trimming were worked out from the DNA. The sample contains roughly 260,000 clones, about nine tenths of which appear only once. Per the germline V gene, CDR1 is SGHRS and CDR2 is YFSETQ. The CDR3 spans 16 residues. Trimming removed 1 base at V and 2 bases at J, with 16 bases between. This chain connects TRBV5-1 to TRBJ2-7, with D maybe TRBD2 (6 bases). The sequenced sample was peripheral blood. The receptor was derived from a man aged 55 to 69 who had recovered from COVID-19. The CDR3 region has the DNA TGCGCCAGCAGCTTGAATACCGGGAGTGGGACCTACGAGCAGTACTTC. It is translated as CASSLNTGSGTYEQYF.